This record concerns one T cell receptor beta chain sequence. The authors prepared the TCRbeta library with unique molecular identifiers. TCRdb recomputed calls from the PCR reads with MiXCR, one row per CDR3 protein. The table has roughly 52,000 distinct CDR3 sequences, about 5% seen once. CDR3 length equals 17 residues. This sample is drawn from a study of T-cell reconstitution after alpha-beta-depleted transplantation in children. The receptor comes from a female patient aged 2-10 years who had a stem cell transplant for aplastic anemia, so the T cells may come from the graft donor. The material was PBMCs, mostly from graft donor cells, obtained 60 days after TCRalphabeta/CD19-depleted stem cell transplant. The chain carries TRBV21-1 and TRBJ2-1. TRBV21-1 is annotated as a pseudogene. CDR3: CASSKPYTVCSYNEQFF. CDR3 coding DNA: TGTGCCAGCAGCAAACCTTATACGGTCTGTTCATACAATGAGCAGTTCTTC.